This T cell receptor (beta chain) was identified in a study of T cell clonotyping in hematopoietic cell transplantation. The protocol was immunoSEQ multiplex PCR, while the TCRdb copy is restricted to in-frame clones and leaves out a portion. The data hold about 27,000 clones, with nearly 97% observed a single time. V shed 1 base and J shed 3 bases, with 6 bases lying between them. Germline V gives CDR1 MNHEY, CDR2 SMNVEV (reference sequence). This CDR3 spans 13 amino acids. Overall study findings and caveats: Graft donor and pretransplant recipient Inverse Simpson Index values predicted broader posttransplant TCR diversity.

A remark on this clone: No antigen is known for it.

V usage is TRBV27 and J usage is TRBJ1-2; D ambiguous. The sequenced sample consisted of peripheral blood mononuclear cells. The TCR was taken from a man aged 45 to 65 in good health. Some clones in this sample may be carry-over from other donors' samples. CDR3 DNA sequence: TGTGCCAGCAGTTTATACGCAGACTATGGCTACACCTTC. This codes for CASSLYADYGYTF.